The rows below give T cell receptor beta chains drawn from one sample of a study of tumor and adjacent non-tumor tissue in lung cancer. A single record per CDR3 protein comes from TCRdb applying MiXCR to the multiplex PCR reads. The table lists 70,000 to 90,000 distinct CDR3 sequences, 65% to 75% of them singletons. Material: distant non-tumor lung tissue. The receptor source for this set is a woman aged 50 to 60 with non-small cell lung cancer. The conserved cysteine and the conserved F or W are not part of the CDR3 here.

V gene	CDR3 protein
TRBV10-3	AISDAGQWALPYSYT
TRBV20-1	SSRDLDRPYSPLH
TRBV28	ESLDSIKNIQY
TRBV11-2	ASNLRETVLSYNEQF
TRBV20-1	SGDTQWAGYT
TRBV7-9	ASSPVSDTQY
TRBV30	TWTNGTRFSTRQF
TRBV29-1	SVEGIGTSGSGDEQF
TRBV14	ASKQRVSETQY
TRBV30	AWGGSSSGELF
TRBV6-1	ASSEGKGFNMYHEQF
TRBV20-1	SATVDGANSYNEQF
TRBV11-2	VSSFNPGTDEQF
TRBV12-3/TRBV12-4	VSRVTGYNEQF
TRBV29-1	TVEVAGFGYT
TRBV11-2	ASTSGTGRTYEQY
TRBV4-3	ASSPSSNSGNTIY